A single sample gave rise to the 25 T cell receptor beta chains below, sequenced in a study of siplizumab effects on memory and regulatory T cells. Assay: immunoSEQ multiplex PCR; the TCRdb copy retains only in-frame clones and omits some. The table shows 90,000 to 120,000 clones, with more than 85% occurring only once. Sequenced sample: CD4+ T cells sorted from blood. Every receptor here comes from a human donor in good health. Some clones in this sample may be carry-over from other donors' samples.

In its sample, this clone was seen once. The chain employs TRBV7-9 and TRBJ2-7; the match to TRBD2 covers 16 bases. The V and J ends lost 6 bases and 3 bases, in that order; junction bases with no gene match: 11. The CDR3 is 18 amino acids. Germline assignment: CDR1 SEHNR and CDR2 FQNEAQ (reference sequence). CDR3 sequence (DNA): TGTGCCAGCAGAGCTGAGGGACTAGCGGGAGGGAACAACTACGAGCAGTACTTC. Residues: CASRAEGLAGGNNYEQYF.

The V gene is TRBV14, the J gene TRBJ2-7; D is unresolved. The CDR3 contains 15 residues. Per germline, CDR1 SGHDN and CDR2 FVKESK. V dropped 0 bases and J dropped 6 bases, with 15 bases sitting between them. This chain's CDR3 is CASSQDRAGLSEQYF. CDR3 nucleotides: TGTGCCAGCAGCCAAGATCGGGCAGGCCTTAGCGAGCAGTACTTC. Full variable domain (rest looked up from reference TRBV14 and TRBJ2-7): EAGVTQFPSHSVIEKGQTVTLRCDPISGHDNLYWYRRVMGKEIKFLLHFVKESKQDESGMPNNRFLAERTGGTYSTLKVQPAELEDSGVYFCASSQDRAGLSEQYFGPGTRLTVT.

The V and J genes are TRBV7-8 and TRBJ1-2; possibly TRBD1 for D (5 bases). Trimming cost V 5 bases and J 3 bases, with 13 bases left between them. CDR1 and CDR2 from the germline V gene are SGHVS and FQNEAQ. The CDR3 is 14 residues long. CDR3 DNA sequence: TGTGCCAGCAGCCTCACTCAGGGTTACTATGGCTACACCTTC. Translating it yields CASSLTQGYYGYTF.

The chain carries TRBV29-1 and TRBJ2-5, with D unclear. Trimming took off 8 bases at V and 2 bases at J, with 6 bases between the two ends. Germline V CDR1 and CDR2: SQVTM, ANQGSEA. There are 10 residues in the CDR3. The CDR3 reads CSMKQETQYF. CDR3 nucleotide sequence: TGCAGCATGAAACAAGAGACCCAGTACTTC.

The CDR3 bases are TGTGCCAGCAGAGCCCCGGTCGGGGAGCTGTTTTTT. Amino acids: CASRAPVGELFF. This sequence joins TRBV6-1 and TRBJ2-2; D remains ambiguous. Germline CDR1 is MNHNS and CDR2 is SASEGT. The V end lost 6 bases, the J end lost 7 bases, and 9 bases lay between the germline ends. The CDR3 extends over 12 amino acids.

This clone was recorded a few times. The chain employs TRBV15 and TRBJ2-3; 7 nucleotides line up with TRBD2. Trimming took 0 bases from V and 1 from J; bases not matched to a gene: 1. The germline V gene has CDR1 LNHNV and CDR2 YYDKDF (reference sequence). The length of the CDR3 is 15 residues. The CDR3 loop is CATSRDTSGTDTQYF. Written as DNA, the CDR3 is TGTGCCACCAGCAGAGACACTAGCGGCACAGATACGCAGTATTTT.

The chain has TRBV5-6 and TRBJ2-5, with 9 bases matching TRBD2. J lost 3 bases, V lost 3 bases, and 12 bases had no gene match. The CDR3 spans 17 residues. Looked up from germline, CDR1 is SGHDT and CDR2 is YYEEEE. The chain's CDR3 is CASSSTAGGAGEETQYF. The CDR3, as DNA: TGTGCCAGCAGCTCCACGGCGGGAGGGGCGGGCGAAGAGACCCAGTACTTC. Supplemented by reference TRBV5-6 and TRBJ2-5, the full variable domain reads DAGVTQSPTHLIKTRGQQVTLRCSPKSGHDTVSWYQQALGQGPQFIFQYYEEEERQRGNFPDRFSGHQFPNYSSELNVNALLLGDSALYLCASSSTAGGAGEETQYFGPGTRLLVL.

This chain links TRBV5-1 with TRBJ2-5; D may be TRBD2 (5 bases). The ends were cut back, 3 bases at V and 4 bases at J, with 13 bases in the middle. Germline V gives CDR1 SGHRS, CDR2 YFSETQ. The CDR3 is 14 residues long. The CDR3: CASSSGEPRETQYF. The CDR3 nucleotides are TGCGCCAGCAGCTCCGGGGAGCCCAGAGAGACCCAGTACTTC. The whole variable domain, remainder taken from reference TRBV5-1 and TRBJ2-5, is KAGVTQTPRYLIKTRGQQVTLSCSPISGHRSVSWYQQTPGQGLQFLFEYFSETQRNKGNFPGRFSGRQFSNSRSEMNVSTLELGDSALYLCASSSGEPRETQYFGPGTRLLVL.

J is TRBJ1-4 and V is TRBV4-1; maybe TRBD1 (5 bases). The CDR3 length is 15 residues. In germline, CDR1 is MGHRA, CDR2 YSYEKL. Trimming cost V 0 bases and J 4 bases, with 9 bases left between them. In nucleotides, the CDR3 is TGCGCCAGCAGCCAAGATCAGGGTTTTAATGAAAAACTGTTTTTT. This gives the protein CASSQDQGFNEKLFF.

This rearrangement joins TRBV27 to TRBJ2-1, with D unclear. V gave up 4 bases and J gave up 10 bases, with 26 bases separating them. The germline CDR1 and CDR2 sequences are MNHEY and SMNVEV (reference sequence). The CDR3 extends over 17 amino acids. The DNA for the CDR3 is TGTGCCAGCAGTTCCCTGCTGGGCTCCAACAGCCTGCAGGAGCAGTTCTTC. Translating gives CASSSLLGSNSLQEQFF.

J is TRBJ1-1 and V is TRBV5-4; D is uncertain. Germline lookup yields CDR1 SGHNT and CDR2 YYREEE (reference sequence). This CDR3 spans 15 amino acids. With 0 bases removed from V and 0 bases from J, the gap between germline ends came to 9 bases. CDR3 sequence reads: CASSLAAALNTEAFF. The CDR3 DNA sequence: TGTGCCAGCAGCTTGGCGGCAGCACTGAACACTGAAGCTTTCTTT.

This chain uses TRBV4-2 with TRBJ2-7; TRBD2 might be the D (6 bases). In germline, CDR1 is LGHNA, CDR2 YNFKEQ. Trimming took off 0 bases at V and 6 bases at J, with 15 bases between the two ends. This CDR3 is built from 15 residues. CDR3 amino acids: CASSQDLRRAGEQYF. The CDR3 DNA sequence: TGTGCCAGCAGCCAAGATCTTAGGAGGGCCGGCGAGCAGTACTTC.

The rearrangement joins TRBV10-3 to TRBJ2-3; TRBD2 is a possible D gene (6 bases). The CDR3 loop spans 15 amino acids. In germline, CDR1 is ENHRY, CDR2 SYGVKD. The V gene lost 4 bases and the J gene lost 1 base, with 12 bases spanning the gap. In nucleotides, the CDR3 is TGTGCCATCAGTGCCGGGGGACTTGGCACAGATACGCAGTATTTT. This sequence encodes CAISAGGLGTDTQYF.

This chain uses TRBV5-1 with TRBJ2-6; D remains ambiguous. Germline-derived CDR1 and CDR2 are SGHRS and YFSETQ. CDR3 length: 16 residues. The V end was cut by 0 bases, the J end by 2 bases, with 9 bases between. CDR3 loop: CASSLGGGAGANVLTF. Here the CDR3 DNA reads TGCGCCAGCAGCTTGGGGGGTGGCGCTGGGGCCAACGTCCTGACTTTC.

J is TRBJ2-3 and V is TRBV15; 9 bases are shared with TRBD1. The V gene's germline CDR1 is LNHNV and CDR2 YYDKDF (reference sequence). V lost 1 base and J lost 4; bases outside the gene matches: 3. CDR3 length: 15 residues. The CDR3 region has the DNA TGTGCCACCAGCAGAGTGGGACAGGGACCAGATACGCAGTATTTT. Translating it yields CATSRVGQGPDTQYF.

The chain is built from TRBV5-1 and TRBJ1-1; possible D gene TRBD1, 5 bases. Trimming removed 0 bases at V and 3 bases at J, with 6 bases between. This CDR3 has 13 residues. CDR1 is SGHRS, CDR2 YFSETQ, per germline. CDR3 coding DNA: TGCGCCAGCAGCTTGGAACAGGACACTGAAGCTTTCTTT. Amino acids: CASSLEQDTEAFF.

This clone occurred once. V and J are TRBV5-4 and TRBJ2-5; no clear D gene. There are 15 residues in the CDR3. Germline V gene data show CDR1 as SGHNT and CDR2 as YYREEE (reference sequence). Trimming shortened V by 0 bases and J by 4 bases, and 13 bases separated the two germline ends. DNA of the CDR3: TGTGCCAGCAGCTTGGATTTCGGGCCCGGAGAGACCCAGTACTTC. It translates to CASSLDFGPGETQYF.

The chain has TRBV28 and TRBJ2-5, with 16 bases identical to TRBD2. Losses at the gene ends were 0 bases for V and 7 bases for J; bases not matched to a gene: 8. The CDR3 has 18 amino acids. Germline-derived CDR1 and CDR2 are MDHEN and SYDVKM. CDR3 sequence reads: CASSLWGLAGGGTGTQYF. Written as DNA, the CDR3 is TGTGCCAGCAGTTTATGGGGACTAGCGGGAGGGGGTACCGGGACCCAGTACTTC.

This chain connects TRBV2 to TRBJ2-4; D unclear. V was shortened by 2 bases and J by 8 bases, with 16 bases between the two germline ends. Germline V gene lookup returns CDR1 SNHLY and CDR2 FYNNEI. This CDR3 comprises 15 residues. The DNA for the CDR3 is TGTGCCAGCAGTGAACAGGTTCCAGGTCGGGACATTCAGTACTTC. As protein: CASSEQVPGRDIQYF.

This clone was seen only a few times. The chain has TRBV10-1 and TRBJ2-2; the match to TRBD2 covers 12 bases. CDR1 WNHNN and CDR2 SYGVQD come from the germline V gene (reference sequence). V shed 4 bases and J 5 bases; nucleotides not matched to a gene: 11. The CDR3 is 18 amino acids. CDR3 loop: CASSGGRLAGVGTGELFF. CDR3 DNA sequence: TGCGCCAGCAGTGGAGGGAGACTAGCGGGAGTGGGGACCGGGGAGCTGTTTTTT.

The chain carries TRBV21-1 and TRBJ1-5; the DNA was not used to check the table's D call, TRBD1. TRBV21-1 is labeled a pseudogene. CDR3 size: 16 residues. Here the CDR3 DNA reads TGTGCCAGCAGCAAAGAAAGTCCAGGGGGTTATCAGCCCCAGCATTTT. This gives the protein CASSKESPGGYQPQHF.

In this sample, this clone turned up once. The chain uses TRBV5-8 and TRBJ1-4, with 10 bases fitting TRBD1. The germline CDR1 and CDR2 sequences are SGHTS and YDEGEE. The CDR3 length is 15 residues. V trimming: 1 base; J trimming: 8 bases; junction bases outside the gene matches: 5. The CDR3 DNA sequence: TGTGCCAGCAGCTTGAGACAGGGGGCGGTCGAAAAACTGTTTTTT. It is translated as CASSLRQGAVEKLFF.

The chain combines TRBV7-3 with TRBJ2-5, with D possibly being TRBD1 (7 bases). V lost 5 bases to trimming and J lost 5 bases, with 15 bases between them. The germline V gene encodes CDR1 SGHTA and CDR2 FQGTGA. The CDR3 length is 14 residues. The CDR3 DNA sequence: TGTGCCAGCAGCCCAGACAGGGCGGGGGAGACCCAGTACTTC. Translating it yields CASSPDRAGETQYF.

The V call is TRBV6-4, the J call TRBJ2-7; D unclear. Germline V gives CDR1 MRHNA, CDR2 SNTAGT. This CDR3 is 14 amino acids long. V was clipped by 0 bases and J by 2 bases, with 8 bases between them. CDR3 residues: CASSDSEGTYEQYF. The DNA for the CDR3 is TGTGCCAGCAGTGACTCGGAAGGAACCTACGAGCAGTACTTC.

The J gene is TRBJ2-1, the V gene TRBV19; no clear D. This CDR3 is 12 amino acids long. Germline V gene lookup returns CDR1 LNHDA and CDR2 SQIVND (reference sequence). Trimming removed 7 bases at V and 6 bases at J, with 10 bases between. CDR3 bases: TGTGCCAGTACCGACCAATTCAATGAGCAGTTCTTC. Protein: CASTDQFNEQFF.